The 5 T cell receptor beta chains below all came from one sample that was sequenced in a study of cytomegalovirus exposure and HLA in healthy donors. The PCR was carried out with 60 Vbeta primers and 13 Jbeta primers. Assay used: immunoSEQ multiplex PCR; TCRdb lists only in-frame clones, some missing. The data contain more than 150,000 clones, roughly 84% of them singletons. Sequencing input: PBMCs. The receptor set was obtained from a girl less than two years old in good health and CMV-seronegative.

The V call is TRBV4-3, the J call TRBJ2-5, with 8 nucleotides matching TRBD1. The J call may be mistaken, given a closer DNA end match to TRBJ2-7. The CDR3 extends over 15 amino acids. The V gene's germline CDR1 is LGHNA and CDR2 YSLEER. The CDR3 region is CASSPGQGSSYEQYF. As DNA, the CDR3 is TGCGCCAGCAGCCCAGGACAGGGATCGTCCTACGAGCAGTACTTC.

The J gene is TRBJ2-3, the V gene TRBV2, with 8 bases matching TRBD2. Germline-derived CDR1 and CDR2 are SNHLY and FYNNEI. The ends lost 6 bases at V and 6 bases at J; junction bases unmatched: 14. This CDR3 contains 16 residues. CDR3 loop: CASSRWLAGGKDTQYF. The CDR3 coding sequence is TGTGCCAGCAGCCGGTGGCTAGCGGGTGGTAAGGATACGCAGTATTTT.

The CDR3 loop reads CASSLTGTGYEQYF. In nucleotides, the CDR3 is TGTGCCAGCAGCTTGACCGGGACAGGGTACGAGCAGTACTTC. The chain couples TRBV5-8 to TRBJ2-7; the match to TRBD1 covers 9 bases. The CDR3 totals 14 residues. The V gene's germline CDR1 is SGHTS and CDR2 YDEGEE. Germline trimming cut 1 base from V and 4 bases from J; bases unmatched to any gene: 3.

Comments on this clone: The junction departs from germline at one end; a sequencing error may be responsible. V is TRBV19 and J is TRBJ2-7, with D hard to call. The CDR3 covers 14 residues. From germline, CDR1 is LNHDA and CDR2 SQIVND (reference sequence). The CDR3 reads CASSIRVMSYEQHF. CDR3 sequence (DNA): TGTGCCAGTAGTATCCGGGTTATGTCCTACGAGCAGCACTTC.

The chain links TRBV5-4 to TRBJ2-7; 9 bases match TRBD1. With V trimmed by 4 bases and J by 0 bases, 5 bases remained unmatched. Germline V gives CDR1 SGHNT, CDR2 YYREEE (reference sequence). This CDR3 contains 15 residues. For the CDR3, the DNA is TGTGCCAGCAGCATCGACAGGGGGAGCTCCTACGAGCAGTACTTC. Its protein is CASSIDRGSSYEQYF. Using reference TRBV5-4 and TRBJ2-7 for the parts outside the CDR3, the full variable domain is ETGVTQSPTHLIKTRGQQVTLRCSSQSGHNTVSWYQQALGQGPQFIFQYYREEENGRGNFPPRFSGLQFPNYSSELNVNALELDDSALYLCASSIDRGSSYEQYFGPGTRLTVT.